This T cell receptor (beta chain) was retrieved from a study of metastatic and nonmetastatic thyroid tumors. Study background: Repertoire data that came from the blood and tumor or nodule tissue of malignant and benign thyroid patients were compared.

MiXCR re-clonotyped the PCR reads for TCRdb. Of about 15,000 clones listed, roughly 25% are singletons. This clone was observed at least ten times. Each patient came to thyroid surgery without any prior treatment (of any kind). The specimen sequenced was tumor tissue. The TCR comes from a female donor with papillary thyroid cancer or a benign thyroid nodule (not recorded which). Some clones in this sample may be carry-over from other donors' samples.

CDR3 nucleotide sequence: TGTGCCAGCAGCTTAGGTCTAGGCCAAGAGACCCAGTACTTC. This codes for CASSLGLGQETQYF. The chain is built from TRBV7-2 and TRBJ2-5; D gene ambiguous. V gave up 1 base and J gave up 1 base, with 7 bases separating them. This CDR3 has 14 amino acids. Germline-derived CDR1 and CDR2 are SGHTA and FQGNSA.